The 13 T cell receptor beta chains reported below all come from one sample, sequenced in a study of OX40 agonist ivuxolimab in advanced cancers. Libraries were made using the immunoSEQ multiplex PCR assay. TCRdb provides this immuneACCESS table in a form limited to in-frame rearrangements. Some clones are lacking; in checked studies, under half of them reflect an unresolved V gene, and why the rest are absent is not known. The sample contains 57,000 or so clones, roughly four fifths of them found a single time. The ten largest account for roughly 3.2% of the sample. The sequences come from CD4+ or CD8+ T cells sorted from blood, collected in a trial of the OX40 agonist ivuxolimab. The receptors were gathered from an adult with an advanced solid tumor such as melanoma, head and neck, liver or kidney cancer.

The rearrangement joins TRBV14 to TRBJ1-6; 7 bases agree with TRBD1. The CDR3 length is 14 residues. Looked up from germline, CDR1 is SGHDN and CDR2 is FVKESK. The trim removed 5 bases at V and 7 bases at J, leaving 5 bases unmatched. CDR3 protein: CASSVRDRNSPLHF. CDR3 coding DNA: TGTGCCAGCAGCGTACGGGACAGAAATTCACCCCTCCACTTT.

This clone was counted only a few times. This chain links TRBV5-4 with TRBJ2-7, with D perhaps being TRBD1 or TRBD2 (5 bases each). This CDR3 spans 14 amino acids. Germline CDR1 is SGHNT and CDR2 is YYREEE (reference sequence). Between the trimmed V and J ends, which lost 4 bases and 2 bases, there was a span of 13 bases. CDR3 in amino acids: CASSPYGAAYEQYF. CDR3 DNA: TGTGCCAGCAGCCCGTACGGGGCCGCCTACGAGCAGTACTTC.

In DNA form, the CDR3 reads TGTGCCAGCGAGAGGAAAGATACGCAGTATTTT. Translated: CASERKDTQYF. The rearrangement uses TRBV11-3 and TRBJ2-3; D ambiguous. The V end lost 8 bases, the J end lost 5 bases, and 8 bases lay between the germline ends. Per germline, CDR1 SGHNT and CDR2 YENEEA. The CDR3 covers 11 residues.

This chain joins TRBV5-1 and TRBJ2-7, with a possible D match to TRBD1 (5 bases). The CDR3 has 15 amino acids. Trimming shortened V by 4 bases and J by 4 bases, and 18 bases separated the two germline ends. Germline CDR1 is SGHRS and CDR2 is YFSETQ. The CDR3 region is CASSRLPGFAYEQYF. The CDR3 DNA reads TGCGCCAGCAGCCGGCTGCCAGGGTTCGCTTACGAGCAGTACTTC.

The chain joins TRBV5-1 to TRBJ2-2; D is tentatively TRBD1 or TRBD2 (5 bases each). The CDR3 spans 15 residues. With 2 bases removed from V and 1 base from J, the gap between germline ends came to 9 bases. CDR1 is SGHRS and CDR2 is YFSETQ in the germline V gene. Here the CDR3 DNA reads TGCGCCAGCAGCTTCCGAGGGGAGAACACCGGGGAGCTGTTTTTT. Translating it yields CASSFRGENTGELFF. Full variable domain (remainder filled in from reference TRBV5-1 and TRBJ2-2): KAGVTQTPRYLIKTRGQQVTLSCSPISGHRSVSWYQQTPGQGLQFLFEYFSETQRNKGNFPGRFSGRQFSNSRSEMNVSTLELGDSALYLCASSFRGENTGELFFGEGSRLTVL.

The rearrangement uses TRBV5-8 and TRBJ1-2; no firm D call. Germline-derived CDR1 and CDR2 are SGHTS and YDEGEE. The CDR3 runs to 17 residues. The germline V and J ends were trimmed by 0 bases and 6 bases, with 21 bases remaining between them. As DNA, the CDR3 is TGTGCCAGCAGCTTGGACGAGGGATTGGGCCAATATAATGGCTACACCTTC. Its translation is CASSLDEGLGQYNGYTF.

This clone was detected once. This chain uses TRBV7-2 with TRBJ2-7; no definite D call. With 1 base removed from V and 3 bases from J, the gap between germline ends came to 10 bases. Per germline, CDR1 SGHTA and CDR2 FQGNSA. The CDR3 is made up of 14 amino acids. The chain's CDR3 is CASSLGLDLYEQYF. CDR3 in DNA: TGTGCCAGCAGCTTAGGTTTGGATCTCTACGAGCAGTACTTC.

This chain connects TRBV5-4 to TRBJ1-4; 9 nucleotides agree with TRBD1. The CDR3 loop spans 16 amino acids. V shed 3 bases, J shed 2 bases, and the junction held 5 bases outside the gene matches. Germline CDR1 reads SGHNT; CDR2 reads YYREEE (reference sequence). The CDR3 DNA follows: TGTGCCAGCAGCTCCACAGGGGGCATGACTAATGAAAAACTGTTTTTT. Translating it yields CASSSTGGMTNEKLFF.

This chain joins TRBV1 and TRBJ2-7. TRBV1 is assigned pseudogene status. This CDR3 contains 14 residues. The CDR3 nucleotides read TGCACCAGCAGAGGCCTAAGCTTCCGATCCGAGCAGTACTTC. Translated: CTSRGLSFRSEQYF.

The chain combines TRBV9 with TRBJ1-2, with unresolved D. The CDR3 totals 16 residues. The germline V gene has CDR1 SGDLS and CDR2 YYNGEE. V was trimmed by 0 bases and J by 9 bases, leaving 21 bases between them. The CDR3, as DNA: TGTGCCAGCAGCGTAGAACAGTGGGCAGAACCTTCGCGCTACACCTTC. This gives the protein CASSVEQWAEPSRYTF.

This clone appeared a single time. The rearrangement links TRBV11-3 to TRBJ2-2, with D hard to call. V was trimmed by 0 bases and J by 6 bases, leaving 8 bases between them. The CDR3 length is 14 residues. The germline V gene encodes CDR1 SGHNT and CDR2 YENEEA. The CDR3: CASSLEGLAGELFF. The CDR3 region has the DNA TGTGCCAGCAGCTTAGAGGGTTTGGCCGGGGAGCTGTTTTTT. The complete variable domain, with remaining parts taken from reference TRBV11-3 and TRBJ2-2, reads EAGVVQSPRYKIIEKKQPVAFWCNPISGHNTLYWYLQNLGQGPELLIRYENEEAVDDSQLPKDRFSAERLKGVDSTLKIQPAELGDSAVYLCASSLEGLAGELFFGEGSRLTVL.

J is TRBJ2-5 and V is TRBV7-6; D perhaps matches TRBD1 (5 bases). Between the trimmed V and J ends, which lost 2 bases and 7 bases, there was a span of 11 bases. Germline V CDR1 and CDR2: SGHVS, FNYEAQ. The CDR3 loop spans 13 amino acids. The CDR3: CASSLLGPGTQYF. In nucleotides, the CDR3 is TGTGCCAGCAGCTTACTGGGGCCGGGGACCCAGTACTTC.

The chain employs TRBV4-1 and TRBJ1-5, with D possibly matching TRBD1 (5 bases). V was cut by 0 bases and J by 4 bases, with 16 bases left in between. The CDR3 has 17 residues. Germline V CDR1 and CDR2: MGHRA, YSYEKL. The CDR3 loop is CASSQDLWTMGNQPQHF. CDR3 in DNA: TGCGCCAGCAGCCAAGATTTGTGGACAATGGGGAATCAGCCCCAGCATTTT.